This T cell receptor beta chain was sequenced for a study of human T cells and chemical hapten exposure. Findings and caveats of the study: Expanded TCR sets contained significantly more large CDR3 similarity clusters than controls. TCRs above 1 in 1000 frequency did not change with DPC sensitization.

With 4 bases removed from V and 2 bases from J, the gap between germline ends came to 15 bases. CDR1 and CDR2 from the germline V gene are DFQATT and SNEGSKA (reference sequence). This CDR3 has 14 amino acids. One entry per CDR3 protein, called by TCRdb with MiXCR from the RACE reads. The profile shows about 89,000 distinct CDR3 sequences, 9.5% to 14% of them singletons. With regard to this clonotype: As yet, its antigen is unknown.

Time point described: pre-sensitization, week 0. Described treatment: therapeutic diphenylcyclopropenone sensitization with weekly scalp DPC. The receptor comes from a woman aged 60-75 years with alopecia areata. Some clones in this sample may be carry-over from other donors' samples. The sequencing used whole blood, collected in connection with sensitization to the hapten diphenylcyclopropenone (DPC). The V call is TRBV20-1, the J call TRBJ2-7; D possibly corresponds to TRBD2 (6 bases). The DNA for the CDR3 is TGCAGTGCTAAGGGGACTCCCTTCCCCTACGAGCAGTACTTC. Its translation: CSAKGTPFPYEQYF.